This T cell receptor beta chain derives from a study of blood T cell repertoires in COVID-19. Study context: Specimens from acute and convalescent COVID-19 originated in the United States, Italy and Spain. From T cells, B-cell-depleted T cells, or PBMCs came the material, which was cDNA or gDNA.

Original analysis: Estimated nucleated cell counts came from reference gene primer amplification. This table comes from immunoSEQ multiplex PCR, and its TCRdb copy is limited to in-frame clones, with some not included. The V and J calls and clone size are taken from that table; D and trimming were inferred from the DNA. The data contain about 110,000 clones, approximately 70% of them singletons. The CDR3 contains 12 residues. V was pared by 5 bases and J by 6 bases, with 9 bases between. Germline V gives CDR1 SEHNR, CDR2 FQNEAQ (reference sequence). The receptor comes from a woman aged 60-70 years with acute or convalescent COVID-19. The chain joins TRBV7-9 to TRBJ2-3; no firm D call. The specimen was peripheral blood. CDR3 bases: TGTGCCAGCAGCCTGAGTTCCGATACGCAGTATTTT. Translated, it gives CASSLSSDTQYF.